The rows below give T cell receptor beta chains drawn from one sample of a study of cytomegalovirus exposure and HLA in healthy donors. The data were produced by immunoSEQ multiplex PCR, yet TCRdb's version contains in-frame clones alone and is incomplete. Of about 160,000 clones in the sample, roughly 80% were seen once. Specimen: PBMCs. These receptor sequences come from a man aged 45-65 years in good health and CMV-seropositive. Both conserved end residues are part of each CDR3. A D gene is named only where the DNA matches it firmly. Some rows mark clone size as missing; the rest say once, few, many or name a class of expanded clone.

size | J | D | V | CDR3 | DNA
- | TRBJ2-4 | TRBD2 | TRBV28 | CASSLAAGGPGGNIQYF | TGTGCCAGCAGTTTAGCAGCGGGAGGGCCCGGGGGAAACATTCAGTACTTC
- | TRBJ2-2 | - | TRBV4-2 | CASNQVRGTGELFF | TGTGCCAGCAACCAAGTCCGGGGGACCGGGGAGCTGTTTTTT
- | TRBJ1-2 | TRBD1 | TRBV29-1 | CSVEGTGTYGYTF | TGCAGCGTTGAAGGGACAGGGACTTATGGCTACACCTTC
- | TRBJ1-1 | - | TRBV7-9 | CSSSLVPGTEAFF | TGTTCCAGCAGCTTAGTCCCGGGCACTGAAGCTTTCTTT
once | TRBJ1-6 | - | TRBV6-6 | CASSDRGSYNSPLHF | TGTGCCAGCAGTGACAGAGGCTCCTATAATTCACCACTCCACTTT
- | TRBJ2-7 | - | TRBV5-4 | CASSLESGKGYEQYF | TGTGCCAGCAGCTTGGAGTCAGGGAAGGGCTACGAGCAGTACTTC
- | TRBJ1-1 | - | TRBV28 | CASSSPSLTQTEKAFF | TGTGCCAGCAGTTCCCCCTCCCTAACCCAGACAGAAAAAGCTTTCTTT
- | TRBJ1-5 | TRBD1 | TRBV19 | CASRVRDRTNQPQHF | TGTGCCAGTAGGGTCCGGGACAGGACCAATCAGCCCCAGCATTTT
- | TRBJ1-2 | TRBD1 | TRBV7-3 | CASSSQSGTGIGGYTF | TGTGCCAGCAGCTCCCAGTCCGGGACAGGGATCGGTGGCTACACCTTC
- | TRBJ2-3 | - | TRBV19 | CASSIGGRVSDTQYF | TGTGCCAGTAGTATCGGTGGGAGAGTTTCAGATACGCAGTATTTT
- | TRBJ2-7 | TRBD1 | TRBV7-8 | CASSQSWDSTYEQYF | TGTGCCAGCAGCCAATCATGGGACAGCACCTACGAGCAGTACTTC
- | TRBJ2-7 | - | TRBV5-1 | CASSLRTSGYEQYF | TGCGCCAGCAGCTTGAGGACCAGCGGCTACGAGCAGTACTTC
- | TRBJ1-1 | - | TRBV10-3 | CAITIGAGKYTEAFF | TGTGCCATCACCATAGGGGCAGGGAAATATACCGAAGCTTTCTTT
- | TRBJ2-7 | TRBD1 | TRBV27 | CASSSDRGRPEQYF | TGTGCCAGCAGTTCCGACAGGGGGCGCCCCGAGCAGTACTTC
- | TRBJ2-2 | TRBD1 | TRBV5-1 | CASSTGQGTGELFF | TGCGCCAGCAGCACGGGACAGGGAACCGGGGAGCTGTTTTTT
- | TRBJ1-2 | TRBD1 | TRBV6-5 | CASSEGGLGYTF | TGTGCCAGCAGTGAAGGGGGCTTAGGCTACACCTTC
- | TRBJ2-5 | - | TRBV2 | CASRLGAVEETQYF | TGTGCCAGCAGGCTGGGGGCGGTTGAAGAGACCCAGTACTTC
- | TRBJ2-1 | - | TRBV27 | CASSSPWTQGNEQFF | TGTGCCAGCAGTTCCCCCTGGACTCAGGGGAATGAGCAGTTCTTC
- | TRBJ1-2 | - | TRBV19 | CASSPRTETNYGYTF | TGTGCCAGTAGTCCCCGGACAGAGACGAACTATGGCTACACCTTC
- | TRBJ2-7 | TRBD2 | TRBV11-2 | CASSLDLAEYYEQYF | TGTGCCAGCAGCTTAGATCTAGCGGAATACTACGAGCAGTACTTC
- | TRBJ1-1 | TRBD1 | TRBV28 | CASSLTGRGNTEAFF | TGTGCCAGCAGTTTGACAGGGCGGGGGAACACTGAAGCTTTCTTT
- | TRBJ1-2 | - | TRBV5-1 | CASSRSNYGYTF | TGCGCCAGCAGTCGCAGTAACTATGGCTACACCTTC
- | TRBJ1-5 | - | TRBV28 | CASTYGGLGQPQHF | TGTGCCAGCACTTACGGGGGGCTCGGTCAGCCCCAGCATTTT
- | TRBJ2-1 | - | TRBV11-1 | CASSSLHNEQFF | TGTGCCAGCAGCTCCCTACACAATGAGCAGTTCTTC
few | TRBJ1-1 | - | TRBV6-1 | CASSPRTDWDTEAFF | TGTGCCAGCAGTCCTCGGACAGATTGGGACACTGAAGCTTTCTTT
few | TRBJ1-1 | - | TRBV5-4 | CASSLIRQDSSMEAFF | TGTGCCAGCAGCCTGATCCGACAGGACTCTTCCATGGAAGCTTTCTTT
- | TRBJ2-5 | - | TRBV9 | CASSVAYGGETQYF | TGTGCCAGCAGCGTAGCTTACGGGGGAGAGACCCAGTACTTC
- | TRBJ2-3 | TRBD2 | TRBV9 | CASSVGGLAGAVDTQYF | TGTGCCAGCAGCGTAGGAGGACTAGCGGGGGCCGTAGATACGCAGTATTTT
once | TRBJ2-7 | - | TRBV11-3 | CASSLRTDRIYEQYF | TGTGCCAGCAGCTTACGTACAGACCGGATCTACGAGCAGTACTTC
few | TRBJ2-1 | - | TRBV28 | CASSLAETRNEQFF | TGTGCCAGCAGCCTGGCGGAAACGCGCAATGAGCAGTTCTTC
once | TRBJ1-5 | TRBD1 | TRBV6-5 | CASRGTGGGNQPQHF | TGTGCCAGCAGAGGGACAGGGGGTGGTAATCAGCCCCAGCATTTT
- | TRBJ2-3 | - | TRBV5-4 | CASSTGRTGTDAQYF | TGTGCCAGCAGCACGGGCCGGACTGGCACAGATGCGCAGTATTTT
- | TRBJ2-7 | TRBD1 | TRBV7-7 | CASSKGQGSYEQYF | TGTGCCAGCAGCAAGGGACAGGGCTCCTACGAGCAGTACTTC
- | TRBJ2-5 | - | TRBV28 | CASRPLTEETQYF | TGTGCCAGCAGGCCCCTGACAGAAGAGACCCAGTACTTC
- | TRBJ2-3 | - | TRBV30 | CAWSSRGGADTQYF | TGTGCCTGGAGTTCAAGGGGGGGTGCAGATACGCAGTATTTT
- | TRBJ2-7 | TRBD2 | TRBV28 | CATGRGTYEQYF | TGTGCCACCGGGAGGGGAACCTACGAGCAGTACTTC
- | TRBJ2-3 | - | TRBV4-2 | CASSQGGLPSTDTQYF | TGTGCCAGCAGCCAAGGAGGGCTCCCTAGCACAGATACGCAGTATTTT
few | TRBJ2-3 | TRBD1 | TRBV6-5 | CASRNRGTDTQYF | TGTGCCAGCAGGAACAGGGGTACAGATACGCAGTATTTT
few | TRBJ2-7 | - | TRBV6-5 | CASSYSSVHEQYF | TGTGCCAGCAGTTACTCATCGGTGCACGAGCAGTACTTC
- | TRBJ2-2 | TRBD2 | TRBV5-1 | CASSVTPGLAGGYTGELFF | TGCGCCAGCAGCGTAACTCCGGGACTAGCGGGAGGGTACACCGGGGAGCTGTTTTTT